This T cell receptor (beta chain) was found in a study of cytomegalovirus exposure and HLA in healthy donors. Study-wide background: Out of 350 to 400 genotyped donors, about 80% belonged to the Caucasian-associated ancestry cluster.

Per germline, CDR1 GTSNPN and CDR2 SVGIG (reference sequence). This CDR3 comprises 12 residues. Losses at the gene ends were 7 bases for V and 9 bases for J; bases not matched to a gene: 5. Researchers ran the PCR with 60 Vbeta and 13 Jbeta primers. Some clones are missing from TCRdb's copy, which holds only in-frame ones; the method was immunoSEQ multiplex PCR. The sample has more than 95,000 clones; around three quarters are singletons. This clonotype originated in a woman aged 18 to 35 in good health and CMV-seropositive. Sequenced: PBMCs. The chain uses TRBV30 and TRBJ1-6; 8 bases match TRBD1. CDR3 in amino acids: CASDREGSPLHF. The DNA of the CDR3 is TGTGCCTCGGACAGGGAGGGTTCACCCCTCCACTTT. The variable domain in full, completed from reference TRBV30 and TRBJ1-6, reads SQTIHQWPATLVQPVGSPLSLECTVEGTSNPNLYWYRQAAGRGLQLLFYSVGIGQISSEVPQNLSASRPQDRQFILSSKKLLLSDSGFYLCASDREGSPLHFGNGTRLTVT.